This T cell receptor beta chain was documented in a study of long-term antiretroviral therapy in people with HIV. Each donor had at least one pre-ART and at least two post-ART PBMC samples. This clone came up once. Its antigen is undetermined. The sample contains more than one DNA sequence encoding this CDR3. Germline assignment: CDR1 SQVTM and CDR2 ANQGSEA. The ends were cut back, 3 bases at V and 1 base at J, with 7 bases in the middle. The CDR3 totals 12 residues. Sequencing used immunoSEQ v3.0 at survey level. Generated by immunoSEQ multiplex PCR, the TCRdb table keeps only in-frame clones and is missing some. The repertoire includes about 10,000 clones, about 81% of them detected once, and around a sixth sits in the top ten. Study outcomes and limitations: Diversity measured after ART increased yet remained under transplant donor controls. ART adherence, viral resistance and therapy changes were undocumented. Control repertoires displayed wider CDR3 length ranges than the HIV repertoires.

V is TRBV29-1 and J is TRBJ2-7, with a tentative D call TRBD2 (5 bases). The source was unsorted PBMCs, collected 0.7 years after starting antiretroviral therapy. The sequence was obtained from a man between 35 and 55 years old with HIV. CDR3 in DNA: TGCAGCGTTGATACGGGATCCTACGAGCAGTACTTC. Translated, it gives CSVDTGSYEQYF.